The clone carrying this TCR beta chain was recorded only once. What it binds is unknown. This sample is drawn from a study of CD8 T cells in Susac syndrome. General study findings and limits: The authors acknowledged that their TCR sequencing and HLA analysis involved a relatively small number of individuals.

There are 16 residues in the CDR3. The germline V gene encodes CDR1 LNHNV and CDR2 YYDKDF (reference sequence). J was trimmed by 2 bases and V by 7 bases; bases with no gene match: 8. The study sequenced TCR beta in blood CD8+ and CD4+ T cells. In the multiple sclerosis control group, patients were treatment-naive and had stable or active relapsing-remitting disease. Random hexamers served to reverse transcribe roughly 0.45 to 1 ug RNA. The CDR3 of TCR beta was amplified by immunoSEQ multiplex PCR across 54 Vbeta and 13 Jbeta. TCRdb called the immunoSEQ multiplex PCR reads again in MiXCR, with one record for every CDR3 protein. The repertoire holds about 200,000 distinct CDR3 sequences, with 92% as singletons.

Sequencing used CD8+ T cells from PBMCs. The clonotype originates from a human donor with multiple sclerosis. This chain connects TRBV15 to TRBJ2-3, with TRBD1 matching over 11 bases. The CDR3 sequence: CATNSDRGLLTDTQYF. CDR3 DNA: TGTGCCACCAACTCGGACAGGGGGCTTCTCACAGATACGCAGTATTTT.